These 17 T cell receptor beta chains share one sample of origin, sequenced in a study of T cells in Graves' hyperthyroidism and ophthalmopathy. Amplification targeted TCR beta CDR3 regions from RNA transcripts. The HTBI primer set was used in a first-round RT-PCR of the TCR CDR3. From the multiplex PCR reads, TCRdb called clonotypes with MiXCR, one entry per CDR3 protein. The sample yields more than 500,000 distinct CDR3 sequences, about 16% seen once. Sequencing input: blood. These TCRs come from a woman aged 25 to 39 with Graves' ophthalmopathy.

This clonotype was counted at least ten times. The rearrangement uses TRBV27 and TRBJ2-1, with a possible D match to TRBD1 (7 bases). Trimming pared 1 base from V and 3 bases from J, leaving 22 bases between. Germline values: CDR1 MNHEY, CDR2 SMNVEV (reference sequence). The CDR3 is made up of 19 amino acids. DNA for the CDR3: TGTGCCAGCAGTTTATTAGGGGTTCTCGGAGGGACAGACTACAATGAGCAGTTCTTC. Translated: CASSLLGVLGGTDYNEQFF.

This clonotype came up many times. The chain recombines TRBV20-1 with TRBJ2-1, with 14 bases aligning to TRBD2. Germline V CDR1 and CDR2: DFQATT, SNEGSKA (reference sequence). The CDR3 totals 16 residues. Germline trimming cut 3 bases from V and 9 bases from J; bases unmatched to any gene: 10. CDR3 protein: CSASRLAGGPWGEQFF. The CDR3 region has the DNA TGCAGTGCTAGCCGACTAGCGGGAGGGCCATGGGGTGAGCAGTTCTTC.

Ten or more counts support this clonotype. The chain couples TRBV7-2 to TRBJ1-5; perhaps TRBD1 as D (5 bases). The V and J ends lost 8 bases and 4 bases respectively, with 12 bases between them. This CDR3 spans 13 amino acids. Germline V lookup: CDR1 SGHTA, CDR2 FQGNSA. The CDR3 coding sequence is TGTGCCAGCGGGACGGACTATAATCAGCCCCAGCATTTT. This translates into CASGTDYNQPQHF. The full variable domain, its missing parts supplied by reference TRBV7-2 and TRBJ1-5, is GAGVSQSPSNKVTEKGKDVELRCDPISGHTALYWYRQSLGQGLEFLIYFQGNSAPDKSGLPSDRFSAERTGGSVSTLTIQRTQQEDSAVYLCASGTDYNQPQHFGDGTRLSIL.

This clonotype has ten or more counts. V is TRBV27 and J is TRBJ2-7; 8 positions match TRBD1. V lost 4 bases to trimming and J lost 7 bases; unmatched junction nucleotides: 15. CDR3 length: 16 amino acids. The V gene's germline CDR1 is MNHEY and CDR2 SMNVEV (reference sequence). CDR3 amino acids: CASSSLWDGDRTEQYF. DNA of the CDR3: TGTGCCAGCAGTTCCCTATGGGACGGGGACAGGACGGAGCAGTACTTC.

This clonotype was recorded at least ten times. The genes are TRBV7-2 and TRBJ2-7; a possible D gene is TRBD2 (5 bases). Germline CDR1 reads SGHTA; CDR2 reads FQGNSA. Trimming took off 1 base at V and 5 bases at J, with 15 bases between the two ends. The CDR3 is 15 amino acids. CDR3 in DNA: TGTGCCAGCAGCTTAGAGCGCGGGTGGTTCCACGAGCAGTACTTC. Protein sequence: CASSLERGWFHEQYF.

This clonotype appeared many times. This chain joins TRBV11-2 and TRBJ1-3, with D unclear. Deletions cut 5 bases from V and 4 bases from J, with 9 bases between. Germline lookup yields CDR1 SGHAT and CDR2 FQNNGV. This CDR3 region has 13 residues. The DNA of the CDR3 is TGTGCCAGCAGCCCGATCCCCGGAAACACCATATATTTT. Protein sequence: CASSPIPGNTIYF.

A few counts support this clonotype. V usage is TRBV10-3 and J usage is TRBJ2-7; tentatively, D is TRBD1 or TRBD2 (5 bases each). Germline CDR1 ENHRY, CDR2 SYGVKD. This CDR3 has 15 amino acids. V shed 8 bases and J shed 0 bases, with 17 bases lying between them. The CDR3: CAIGGVRRSSYEQYF. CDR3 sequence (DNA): TGTGCCATCGGGGGAGTGAGGAGGAGCTCCTACGAGCAGTACTTC.

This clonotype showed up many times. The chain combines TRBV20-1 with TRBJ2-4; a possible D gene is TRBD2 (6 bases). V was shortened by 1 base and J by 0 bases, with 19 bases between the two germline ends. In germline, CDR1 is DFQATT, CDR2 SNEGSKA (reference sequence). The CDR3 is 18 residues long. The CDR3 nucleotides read TGCAGTGCTAGAGTACGGCGGATAGGGACTCTAGCCAAAAACATTCAGTACTTC. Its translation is CSARVRRIGTLAKNIQYF.

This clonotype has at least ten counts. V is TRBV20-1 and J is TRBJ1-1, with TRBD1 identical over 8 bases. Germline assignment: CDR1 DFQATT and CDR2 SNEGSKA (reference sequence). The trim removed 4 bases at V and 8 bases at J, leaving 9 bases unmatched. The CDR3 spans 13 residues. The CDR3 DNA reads TGCAGTGCTATTTACGGGGCAGGGGGCGAAGCTTTCTTT. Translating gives CSAIYGAGGEAFF.

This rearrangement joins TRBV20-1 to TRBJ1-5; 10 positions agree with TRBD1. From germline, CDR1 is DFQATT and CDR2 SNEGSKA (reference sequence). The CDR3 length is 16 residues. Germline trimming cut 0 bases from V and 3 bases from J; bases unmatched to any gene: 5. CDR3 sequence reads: CSARESGTGANQPQHF. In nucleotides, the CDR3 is TGCAGTGCTAGAGAATCTGGGACAGGGGCCAATCAGCCCCAGCATTTT.

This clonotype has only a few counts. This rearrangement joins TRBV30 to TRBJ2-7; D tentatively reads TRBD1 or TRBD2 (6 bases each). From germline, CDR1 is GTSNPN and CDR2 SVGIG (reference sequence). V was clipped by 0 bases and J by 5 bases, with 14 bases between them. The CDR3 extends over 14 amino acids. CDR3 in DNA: TGTGCCTGGAGTGTAACCGGGGGCCTCAACGAGCAGTACTTC. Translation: CAWSVTGGLNEQYF.

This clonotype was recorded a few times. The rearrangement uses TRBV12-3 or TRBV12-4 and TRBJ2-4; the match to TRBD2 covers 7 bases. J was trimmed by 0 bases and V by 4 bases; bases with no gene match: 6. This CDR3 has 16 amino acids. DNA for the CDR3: TGTGCCAGCAGTTACCCTAGCGGACTAGCCAAAAACATTCAGTACTTC. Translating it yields CASSYPSGLAKNIQYF.

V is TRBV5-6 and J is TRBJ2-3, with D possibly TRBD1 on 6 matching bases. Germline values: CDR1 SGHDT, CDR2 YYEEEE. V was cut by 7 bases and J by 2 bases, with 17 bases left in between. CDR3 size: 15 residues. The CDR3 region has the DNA TGTGCCAGCCTGGAAGTAGGGGGTAACACAGATACGCAGTATTTT. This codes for CASLEVGGNTDTQYF.

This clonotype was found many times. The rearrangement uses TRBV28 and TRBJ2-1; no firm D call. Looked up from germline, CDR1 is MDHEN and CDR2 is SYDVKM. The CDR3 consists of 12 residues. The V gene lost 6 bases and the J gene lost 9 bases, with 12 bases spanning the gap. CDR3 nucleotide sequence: TGTGCCAGCAGCCTCTCCCTCCGTGAGCAGTTCTTC. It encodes CASSLSLREQFF.

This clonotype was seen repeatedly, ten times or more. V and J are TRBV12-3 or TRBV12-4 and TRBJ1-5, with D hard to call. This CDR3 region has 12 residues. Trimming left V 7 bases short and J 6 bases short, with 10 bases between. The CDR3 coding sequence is TGTGCCAGCACCGGGGAGGGTCAGCCCCAGCATTTT. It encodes CASTGEGQPQHF.

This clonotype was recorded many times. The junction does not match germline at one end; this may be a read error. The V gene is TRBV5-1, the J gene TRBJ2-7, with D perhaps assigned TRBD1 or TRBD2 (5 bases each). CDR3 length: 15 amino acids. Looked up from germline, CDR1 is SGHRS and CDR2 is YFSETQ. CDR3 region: CANSSDGTFSYEQYF. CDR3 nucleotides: TGCGCCAACAGCTCCGATGGGACGTTTTCCTACGAGCAGTACTTC.

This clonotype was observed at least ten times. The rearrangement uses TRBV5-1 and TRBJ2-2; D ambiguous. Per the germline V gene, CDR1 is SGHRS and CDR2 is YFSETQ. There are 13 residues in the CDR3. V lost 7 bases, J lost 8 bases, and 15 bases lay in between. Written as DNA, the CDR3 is TGCGCCAGCTCCACTACCGAAGGAGGGGAGCTGTTTTTT. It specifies CASSTTEGGELFF. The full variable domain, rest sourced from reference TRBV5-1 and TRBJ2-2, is KAGVTQTPRYLIKTRGQQVTLSCSPISGHRSVSWYQQTPGQGLQFLFEYFSETQRNKGNFPGRFSGRQFSNSRSEMNVSTLELGDSALYLCASSTTEGGELFFGEGSRLTVL.